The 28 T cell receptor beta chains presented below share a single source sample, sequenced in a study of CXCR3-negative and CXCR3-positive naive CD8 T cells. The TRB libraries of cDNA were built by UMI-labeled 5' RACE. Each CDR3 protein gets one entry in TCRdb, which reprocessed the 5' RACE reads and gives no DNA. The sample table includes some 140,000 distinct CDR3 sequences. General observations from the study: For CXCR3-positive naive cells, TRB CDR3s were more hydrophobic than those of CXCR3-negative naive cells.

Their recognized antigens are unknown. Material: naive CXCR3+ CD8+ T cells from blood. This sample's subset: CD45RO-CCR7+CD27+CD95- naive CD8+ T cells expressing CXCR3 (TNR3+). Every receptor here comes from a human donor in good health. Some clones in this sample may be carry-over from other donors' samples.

CDR3 sequence: CSVDGTIRGNEQFF. The rearrangement joins TRBV29-1 to TRBJ2-1; absent DNA, TCRdb's TRBD2 call cannot be checked. Germline V gene sequence: CDR1 SQVTM, CDR2 ANQGSEA. The CDR3 is 14 amino acids.

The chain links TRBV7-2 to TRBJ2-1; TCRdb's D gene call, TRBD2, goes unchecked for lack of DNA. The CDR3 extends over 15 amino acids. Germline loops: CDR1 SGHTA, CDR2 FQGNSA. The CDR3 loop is CASSSYSGGANEQFF.

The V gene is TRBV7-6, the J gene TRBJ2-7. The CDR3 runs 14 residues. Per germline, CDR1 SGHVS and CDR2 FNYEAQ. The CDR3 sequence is CASSLGSHSYEQYF.

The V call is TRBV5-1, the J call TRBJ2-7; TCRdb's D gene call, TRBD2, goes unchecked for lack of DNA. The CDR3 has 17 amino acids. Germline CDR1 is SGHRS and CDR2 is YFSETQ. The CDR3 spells CASSLQPGMGLSYEQYF.

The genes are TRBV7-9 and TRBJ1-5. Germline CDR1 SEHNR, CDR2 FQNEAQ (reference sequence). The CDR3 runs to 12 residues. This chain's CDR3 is CASSFPNQPQHF.

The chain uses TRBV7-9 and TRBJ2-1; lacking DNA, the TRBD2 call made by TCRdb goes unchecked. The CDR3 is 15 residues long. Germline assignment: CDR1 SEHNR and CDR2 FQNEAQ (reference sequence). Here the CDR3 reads CASRSVAGGNNEQFF.

This CDR3 reads CASSQSRGRIRESTEAFF. V gene TRBV23-1 combines with J gene TRBJ1-1. TRBV23-1 carries the ORF label, with uncertain function. The CDR3 has 18 amino acids.

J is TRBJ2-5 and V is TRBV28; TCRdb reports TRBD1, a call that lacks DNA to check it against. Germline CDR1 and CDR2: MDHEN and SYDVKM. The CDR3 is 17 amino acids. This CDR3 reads CASSSPLGQGGRETQYF.

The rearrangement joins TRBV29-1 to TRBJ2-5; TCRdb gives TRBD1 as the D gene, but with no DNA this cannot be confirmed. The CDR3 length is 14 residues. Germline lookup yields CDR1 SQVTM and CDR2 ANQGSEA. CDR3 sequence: CSVEVPGQGETQYF.

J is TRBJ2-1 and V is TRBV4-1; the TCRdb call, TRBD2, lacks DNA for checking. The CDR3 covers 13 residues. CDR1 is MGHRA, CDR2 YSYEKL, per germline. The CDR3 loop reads CASSQEKGYEQFF.

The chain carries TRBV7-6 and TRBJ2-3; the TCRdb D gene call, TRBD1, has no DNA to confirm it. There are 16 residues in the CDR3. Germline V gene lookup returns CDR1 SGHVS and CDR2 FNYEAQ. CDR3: CASSLARWGNTDTQYF.

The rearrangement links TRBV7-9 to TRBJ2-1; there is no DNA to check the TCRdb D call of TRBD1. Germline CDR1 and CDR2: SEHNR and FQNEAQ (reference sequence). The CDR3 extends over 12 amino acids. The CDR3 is CASSFSGGEQFF.

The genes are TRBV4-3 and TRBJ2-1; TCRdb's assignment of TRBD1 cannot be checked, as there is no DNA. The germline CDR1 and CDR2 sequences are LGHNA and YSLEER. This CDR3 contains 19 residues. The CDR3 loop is CASSQDRQGAYVSFIRQFF.

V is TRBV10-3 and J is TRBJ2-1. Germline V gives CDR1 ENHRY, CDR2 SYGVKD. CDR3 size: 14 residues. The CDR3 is CAISEGGSYNEQFF.

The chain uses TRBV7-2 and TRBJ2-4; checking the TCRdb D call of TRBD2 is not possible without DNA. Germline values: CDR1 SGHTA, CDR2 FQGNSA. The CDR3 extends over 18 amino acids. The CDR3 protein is CASSLELASGGTKNIQYF.

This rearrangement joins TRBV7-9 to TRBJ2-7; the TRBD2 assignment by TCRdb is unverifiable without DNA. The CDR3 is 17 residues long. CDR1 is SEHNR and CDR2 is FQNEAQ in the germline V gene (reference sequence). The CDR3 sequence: CASSPGLAGEHLYEQYF.

CDR3 loop: CSVADTGWDQPQHF. The chain carries TRBV29-1 and TRBJ1-5; TCRdb's D call of TRBD1 is untestable without DNA. The CDR3 length is 14 residues. Germline V gene lookup returns CDR1 SQVTM and CDR2 ANQGSEA.

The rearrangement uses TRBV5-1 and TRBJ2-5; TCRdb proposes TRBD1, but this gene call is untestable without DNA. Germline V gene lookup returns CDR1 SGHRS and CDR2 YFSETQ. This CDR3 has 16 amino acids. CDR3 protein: CASSLDGTGVWKTQYF.

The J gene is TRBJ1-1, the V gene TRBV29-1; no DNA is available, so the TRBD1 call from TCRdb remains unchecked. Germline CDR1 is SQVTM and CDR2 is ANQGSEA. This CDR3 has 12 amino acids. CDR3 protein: CSIARENTEAFF. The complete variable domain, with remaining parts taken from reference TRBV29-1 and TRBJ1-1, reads SAVISQKPSRDICQRGTSLTIQCQVDSQVTMMFWYRQQPGQSLTLIATANQGSEATYESGFVIDKFPISRPNLTFSTLTVSNMSPEDSSIYLCSIARENTEAFFGQGTRLTVV.

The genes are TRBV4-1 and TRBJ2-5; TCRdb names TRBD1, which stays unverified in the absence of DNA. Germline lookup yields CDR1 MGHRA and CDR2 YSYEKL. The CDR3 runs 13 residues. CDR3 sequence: CASSSRLEETQYF.

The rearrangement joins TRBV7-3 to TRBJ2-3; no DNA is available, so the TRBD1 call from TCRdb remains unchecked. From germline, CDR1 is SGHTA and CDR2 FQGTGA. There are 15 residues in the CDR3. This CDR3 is CASSVGGGPGDTQYF.

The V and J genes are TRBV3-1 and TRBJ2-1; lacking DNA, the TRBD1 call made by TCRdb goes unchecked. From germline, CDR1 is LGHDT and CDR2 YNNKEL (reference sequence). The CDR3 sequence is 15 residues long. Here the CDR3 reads CASRNREAGTMEQFF.

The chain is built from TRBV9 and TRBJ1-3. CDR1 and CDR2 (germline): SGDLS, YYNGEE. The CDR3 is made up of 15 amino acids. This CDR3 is CASSAQVSTGNTIYF.

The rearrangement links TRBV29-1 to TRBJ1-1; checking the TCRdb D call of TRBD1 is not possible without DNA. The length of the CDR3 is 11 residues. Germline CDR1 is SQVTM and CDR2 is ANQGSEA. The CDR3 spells CSAGQGTEAFF.

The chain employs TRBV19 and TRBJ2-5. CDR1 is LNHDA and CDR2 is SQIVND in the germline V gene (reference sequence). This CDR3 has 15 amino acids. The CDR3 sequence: CASSIDLGLEETQYF.

The CDR3: CATSGVAGTAYEQYF. The rearrangement links TRBV15 to TRBJ2-7; TCRdb picks TRBD1, but there is no DNA to check that call. The CDR3 has 15 amino acids. The germline CDR1 and CDR2 sequences are LNHNV and YYDKDF (reference sequence).

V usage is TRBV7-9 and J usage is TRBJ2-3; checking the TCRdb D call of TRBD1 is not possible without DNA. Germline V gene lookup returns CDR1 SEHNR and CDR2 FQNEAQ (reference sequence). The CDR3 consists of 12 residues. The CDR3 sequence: CASRGGTDTQYF.

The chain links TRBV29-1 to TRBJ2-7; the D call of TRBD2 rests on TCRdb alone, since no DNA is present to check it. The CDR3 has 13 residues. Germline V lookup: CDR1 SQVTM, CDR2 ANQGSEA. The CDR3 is CSVEDSGTYEQYF.